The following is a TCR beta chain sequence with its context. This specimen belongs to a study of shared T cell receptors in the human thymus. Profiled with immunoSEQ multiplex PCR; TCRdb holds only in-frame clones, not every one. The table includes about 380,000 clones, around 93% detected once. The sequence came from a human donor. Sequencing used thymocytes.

The CDR3: CASSYRGLNQPQHF. Written as DNA, the CDR3 is TGTGCCAGCAGTTACCGTGGGCTCAATCAGCCCCAGCATTTT. The chain couples TRBV6-5 to TRBJ1-5; D ambiguous. Germline CDR1 and CDR2: MNHEY and SVGAGI. The germline V and J ends were trimmed by 2 bases and 3 bases, with 8 bases remaining between them. The CDR3 is made up of 14 amino acids.